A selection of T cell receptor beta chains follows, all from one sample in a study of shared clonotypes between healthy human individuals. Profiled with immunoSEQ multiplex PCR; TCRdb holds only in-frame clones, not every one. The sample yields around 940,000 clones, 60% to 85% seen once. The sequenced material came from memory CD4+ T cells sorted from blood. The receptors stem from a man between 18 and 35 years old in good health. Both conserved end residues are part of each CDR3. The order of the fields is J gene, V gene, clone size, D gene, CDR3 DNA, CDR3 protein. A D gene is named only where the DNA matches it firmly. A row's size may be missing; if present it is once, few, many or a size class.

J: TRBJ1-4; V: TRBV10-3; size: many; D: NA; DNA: TGTGCCATCAGGCCAGGTTCAGGGTTGGGGAATGAAAAACTGTTTTTT; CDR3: CAIRPGSGLGNEKLFF
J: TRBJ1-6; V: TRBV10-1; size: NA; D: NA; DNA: TGCGCCAGCAGTGACCTCTCAAGCAGAGATCATAATTCACCCCTCCACTTT; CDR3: CASSDLSSRDHNSPLHF
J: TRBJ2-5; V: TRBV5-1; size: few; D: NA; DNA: TGCGCCAGCAGCCCGGACAGACAAGAGACCCAGTACTTC; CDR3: CASSPDRQETQYF
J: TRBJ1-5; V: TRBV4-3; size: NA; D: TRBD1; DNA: TGCGCCAGCAGCCGAGACAGGGGACGCGATCAGCCCCAGCATTTT; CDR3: CASSRDRGRDQPQHF
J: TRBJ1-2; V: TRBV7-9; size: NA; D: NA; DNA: TGTGCCAGCAGCACATATCAGGTTGGCCTCTATGGCTACACCTTC; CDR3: CASSTYQVGLYGYTF
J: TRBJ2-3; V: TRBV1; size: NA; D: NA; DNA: TGCACCAGCAGCCAAGATGCCGGGGGAAAGTGTAGCACAGATACGCAGTATTTT; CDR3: CTSSQDAGGKCSTDTQYF
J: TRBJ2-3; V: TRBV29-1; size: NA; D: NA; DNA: TGCAGCGTTGACTTCGGCACAGATACGCAGTATTTT; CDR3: CSVDFGTDTQYF
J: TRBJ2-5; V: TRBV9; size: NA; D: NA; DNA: TGTGCCAGCAGCGTAGGTACTAGTATAGGCCAAGAGACCCAGTACTTC; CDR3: CASSVGTSIGQETQYF
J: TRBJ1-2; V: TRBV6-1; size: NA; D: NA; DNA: TGTGCCAGCAGTGTGGACAGACCGATTAAACCCTATGGCTACACCTTC; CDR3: CASSVDRPIKPYGYTF
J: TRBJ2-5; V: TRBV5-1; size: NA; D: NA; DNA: TGCGCCAGCAGCTCTTTGGGGCTCCAGGAGACCCAGTACTTC; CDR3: CASSSLGLQETQYF
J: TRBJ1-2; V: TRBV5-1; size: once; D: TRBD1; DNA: TGCGCCAGCAGCGCGGGACAGGGCTCGAACTATGGCTACACCTTC; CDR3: CASSAGQGSNYGYTF
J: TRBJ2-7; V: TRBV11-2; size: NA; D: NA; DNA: TGTGCCAGCAGCTTACCGGGTCTCTTGAGCTCCTACGAGCAGTACTTC; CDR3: CASSLPGLLSSYEQYF
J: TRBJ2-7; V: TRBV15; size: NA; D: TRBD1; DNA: TGTGCCACCAGCAGTGTACAGGGGTCTTACTACGAGCAGTACTTC; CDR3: CATSSVQGSYYEQYF
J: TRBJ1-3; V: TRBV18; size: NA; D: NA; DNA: TGTGCCAGCTCACCGTCTGACTCCGGAAACACCATATATTTT; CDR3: CASSPSDSGNTIYF
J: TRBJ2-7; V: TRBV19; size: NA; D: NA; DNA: TGTGCCAGTAAGGGGAGGACTTACTACGAGCAGTACTTC; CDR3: CASKGRTYYEQYF
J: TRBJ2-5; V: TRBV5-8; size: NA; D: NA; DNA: TGTGCCAGCAGCTTGTTGGGTAGCGGCCACCAAGAGACCCAGTACTTC; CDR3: CASSLLGSGHQETQYF
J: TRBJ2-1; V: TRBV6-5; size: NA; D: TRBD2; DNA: TGTGCCAGCAGTAATAGCGGGAGGGCCGGTGAGCAGTTCTTC; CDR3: CASSNSGRAGEQFF
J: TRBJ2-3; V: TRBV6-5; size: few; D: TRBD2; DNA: TGTGCCAGCAGTTGGACTAGCGGGACAGATACGCAGTATTTT; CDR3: CASSWTSGTDTQYF
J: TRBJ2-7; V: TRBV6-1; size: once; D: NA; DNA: TGTGCCAGCAGTGAAGCCCGCGGACGGGACTCCTACGAGCAGTACTTC; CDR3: CASSEARGRDSYEQYF
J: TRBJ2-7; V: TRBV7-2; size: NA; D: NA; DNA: TGTGCCAGCAGCCTTCGGGTCTTGGGAGGCGAGCAGTACTTC; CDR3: CASSLRVLGGEQYF
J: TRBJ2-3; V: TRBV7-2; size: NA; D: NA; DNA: TGTGCCAGCAGCCCACGGGGGATGAGCACAGATACGCAGTATTTT; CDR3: CASSPRGMSTDTQYF
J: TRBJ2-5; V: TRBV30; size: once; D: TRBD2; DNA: TGTGCCTGGACGACTCTGAGCGGGGGCCCGAAGACCCAGTACTTC; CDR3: CAWTTLSGGPKTQYF
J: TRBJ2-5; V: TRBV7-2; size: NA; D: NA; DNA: TGTGCCAGCAGCTTTCTGGGGGCGCGGGAGACCCAGTACTTC; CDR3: CASSFLGARETQYF